These T cell receptor beta chains were read from a single sample in a study of blood T cell repertoires in COVID-19. Profiling relied on immunoSEQ multiplex PCR, and the TCRdb table lists in-frame clones only, not all of them. Here the sample spans fewer than 200,000 clones, approximately 84% being singletons. Sequences were obtained from peripheral blood. These receptors were obtained from a human donor in a cohort sampled during active COVID-19. CDR3s include the opening cysteine and the closing phenylalanine or tryptophan. D genes are given only for firm matches. Clone sizes are given selectively: once, few, many, or a class where the clone is expanded.

clone size | J gene | V gene | D gene | CDR3 length | CDR3 DNA | CDR3 protein
. | TRBJ2-2 | TRBV6-1 | TRBD1 | 16 | TGTGCCAGCAGTGAGTTCGGGACAGGGGATCTCGGGGAGCTGTTTTTT | CASSEFGTGDLGELFF
. | TRBJ2-7 | TRBV6-5 | . | 16 | TGTGCCAGCAGTTACTTACGGACGGGAATCCCCTACGAGCAGTACTTC | CASSYLRTGIPYEQYF
. | TRBJ1-6 | TRBV27 | TRBD1 | 16 | TGTGCCAGCAGTTTATCCGGACAGGGCCTAAATTCACCCCTCCACTTT | CASSLSGQGLNSPLHF
once | TRBJ1-1 | TRBV25-1 | . | 13 | TGTGCCAGCAGAGACAGGACGAACACTGAAGCTTTCTTT | CASRDRTNTEAFF
. | TRBJ1-1 | TRBV5-1 | TRBD1 | 13 | TGCGCCAGCAGCTTGCAGGGGGACACTGAAGCTTTCTTT | CASSLQGDTEAFF
. | TRBJ2-1 | TRBV6-5 | TRBD1 | 16 | TGTGCCAGCAGTTATACCGTGGGACAGGGCCACAATGAGCAGTTCTTC | CASSYTVGQGHNEQFF
. | TRBJ1-5 | TRBV5-6 | . | 14 | TGTGCCAGCAGGAAAGGGGGTCAAAATCAGCCCCAGCATTTT | CASRKGGQNQPQHF
once | TRBJ2-7 | TRBV5-8 | TRBD1 | 15 | TGTGCCAGCAGCCCAGGACAGGGCCTACCCTACGAGCAGTACTTC | CASSPGQGLPYEQYF
. | TRBJ1-1 | TRBV27 | TRBD1 | 13 | TGTGCCAGCAGTTACAGGGGTATGACTGAAGCTTTCTTT | CASSYRGMTEAFF
. | TRBJ1-4 | TRBV5-1 | . | 14 | TGCGCCAGCAGCTCAGGGTGGTTTACCGAAAAACTGTTTTTT | CASSSGWFTEKLFF
. | TRBJ1-1 | TRBV10-1 | . | 15 | TGCGCCAGCAGTGAGTCAGGCAGATCGGGCACTGAAGCTTTCTTT | CASSESGRSGTEAFF
. | TRBJ2-7 | TRBV11-2 | . | 13 | TGTGCCAGCAGCTTGGACACCAACTACGAGCAGTACTTC | CASSLDTNYEQYF
. | TRBJ2-5 | TRBV15 | . | 14 | TGTGCCACCAGCAGGTCGGGGACTCCAGGGACCCAGTACTTC | CATSRSGTPGTQYF
few | TRBJ1-2 | TRBV6-2/TRBV6-3 | . | 13 | TGTGCCAGCAGTTACAGAGCTAACTATGGCTACACCTTC | CASSYRANYGYTF
. | TRBJ1-1 | TRBV23-1 | . | 14 | TGCGCCAGCAGTCAATCTAGGGGAGGTACTGAAGCTTTCTTT | CASSQSRGGTEAFF